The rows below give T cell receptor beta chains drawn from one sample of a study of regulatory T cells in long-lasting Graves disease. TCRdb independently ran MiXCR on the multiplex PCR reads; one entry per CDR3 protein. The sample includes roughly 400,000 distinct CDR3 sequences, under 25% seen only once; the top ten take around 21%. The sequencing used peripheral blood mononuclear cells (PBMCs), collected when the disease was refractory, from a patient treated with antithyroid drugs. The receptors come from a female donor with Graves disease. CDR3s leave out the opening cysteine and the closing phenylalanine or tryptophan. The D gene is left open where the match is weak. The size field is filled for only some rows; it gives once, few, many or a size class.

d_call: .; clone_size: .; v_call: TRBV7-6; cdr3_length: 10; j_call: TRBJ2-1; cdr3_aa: ASSLEGDEQF
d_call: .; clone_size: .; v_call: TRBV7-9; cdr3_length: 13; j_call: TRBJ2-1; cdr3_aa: ASSPTRLAYNEQF
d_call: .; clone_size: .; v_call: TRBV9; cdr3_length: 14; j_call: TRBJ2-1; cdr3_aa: ASSVAGWGAGDEQF
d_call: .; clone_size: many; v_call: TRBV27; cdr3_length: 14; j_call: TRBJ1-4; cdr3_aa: ASSLRGPRGNEKLF
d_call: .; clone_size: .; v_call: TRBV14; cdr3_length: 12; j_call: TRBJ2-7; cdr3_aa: ASSQATALGEQY
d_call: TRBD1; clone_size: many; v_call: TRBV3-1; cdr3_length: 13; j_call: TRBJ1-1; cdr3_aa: ASSQGTGLGTEAF
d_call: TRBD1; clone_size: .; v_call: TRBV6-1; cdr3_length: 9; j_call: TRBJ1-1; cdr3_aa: ASSDRDFAF
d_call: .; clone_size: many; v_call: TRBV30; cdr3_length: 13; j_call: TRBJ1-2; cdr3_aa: AWSVGENSNYGYT
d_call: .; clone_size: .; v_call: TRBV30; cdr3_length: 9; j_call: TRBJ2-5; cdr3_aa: AWSAPGTQY
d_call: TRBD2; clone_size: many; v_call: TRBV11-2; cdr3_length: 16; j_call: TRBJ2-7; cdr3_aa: ASSLLGGRASGIYEQY
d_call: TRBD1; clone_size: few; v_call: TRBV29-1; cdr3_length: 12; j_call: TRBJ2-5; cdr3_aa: SVSRGTAQETQY
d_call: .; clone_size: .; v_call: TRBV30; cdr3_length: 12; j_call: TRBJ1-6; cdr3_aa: AWSNTGSISPLH
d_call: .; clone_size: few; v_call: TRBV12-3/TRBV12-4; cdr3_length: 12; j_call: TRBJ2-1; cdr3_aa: ASSLSASYNEQF
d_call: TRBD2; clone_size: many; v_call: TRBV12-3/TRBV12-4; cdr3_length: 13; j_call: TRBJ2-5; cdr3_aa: ASSQTSALQETQY
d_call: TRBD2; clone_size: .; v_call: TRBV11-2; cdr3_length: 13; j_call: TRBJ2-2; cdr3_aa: ASSPGTIYTGELF
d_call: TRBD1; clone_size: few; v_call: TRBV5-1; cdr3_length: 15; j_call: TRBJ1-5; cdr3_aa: ASSLGTGGSPHQPQH
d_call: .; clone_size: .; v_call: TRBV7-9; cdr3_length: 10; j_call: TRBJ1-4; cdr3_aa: AVGLVYEKLF
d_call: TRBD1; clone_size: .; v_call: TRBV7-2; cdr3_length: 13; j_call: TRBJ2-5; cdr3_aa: ASSSQLQGAGTQY
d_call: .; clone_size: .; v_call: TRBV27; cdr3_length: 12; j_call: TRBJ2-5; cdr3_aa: ASSLSRPGETQY
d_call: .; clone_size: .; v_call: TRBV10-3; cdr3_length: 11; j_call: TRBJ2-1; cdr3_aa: AIIKRPGDEQF
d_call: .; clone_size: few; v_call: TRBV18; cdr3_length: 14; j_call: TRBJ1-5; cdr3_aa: ASSPQGPYSNQPQH
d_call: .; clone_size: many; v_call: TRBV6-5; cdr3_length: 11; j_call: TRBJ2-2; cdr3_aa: ASSYGVTGELF
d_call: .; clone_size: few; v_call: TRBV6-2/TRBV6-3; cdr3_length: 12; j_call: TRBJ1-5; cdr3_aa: ASSYYGGNQPQH
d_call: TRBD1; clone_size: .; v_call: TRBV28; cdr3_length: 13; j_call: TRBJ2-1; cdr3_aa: ASSSPGQGYNEQF
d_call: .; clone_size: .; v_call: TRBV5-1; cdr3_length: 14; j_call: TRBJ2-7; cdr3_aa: ASSSANYGGNYEQY
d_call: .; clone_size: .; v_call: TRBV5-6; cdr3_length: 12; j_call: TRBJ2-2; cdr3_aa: ASSLIGPSGELF
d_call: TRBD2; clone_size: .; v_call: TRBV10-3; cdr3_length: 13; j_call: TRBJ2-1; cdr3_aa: AISRLAGVIDEQF
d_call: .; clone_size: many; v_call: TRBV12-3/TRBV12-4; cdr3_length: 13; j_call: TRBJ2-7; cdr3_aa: ASSLTRERYYEQY
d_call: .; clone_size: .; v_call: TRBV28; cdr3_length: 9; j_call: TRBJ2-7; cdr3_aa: ASSFVGEQY
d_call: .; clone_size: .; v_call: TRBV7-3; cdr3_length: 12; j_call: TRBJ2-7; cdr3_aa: ASSLRGQDYEQY
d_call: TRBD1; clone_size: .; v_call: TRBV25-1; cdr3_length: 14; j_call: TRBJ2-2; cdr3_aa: ASSGSQGAGAGELF
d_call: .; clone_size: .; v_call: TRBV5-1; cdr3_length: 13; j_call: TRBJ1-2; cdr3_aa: ASSLETGTLGGYT
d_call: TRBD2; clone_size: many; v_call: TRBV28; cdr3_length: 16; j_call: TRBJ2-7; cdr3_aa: ASSHPTSGTLFLYEQY
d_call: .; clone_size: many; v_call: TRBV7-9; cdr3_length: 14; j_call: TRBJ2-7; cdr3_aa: ASSSPIRGEENEQY
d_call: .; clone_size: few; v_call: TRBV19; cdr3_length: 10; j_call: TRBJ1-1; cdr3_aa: ASSPAGREAF
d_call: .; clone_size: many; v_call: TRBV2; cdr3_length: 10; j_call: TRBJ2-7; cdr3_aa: ASGRGGYEQY
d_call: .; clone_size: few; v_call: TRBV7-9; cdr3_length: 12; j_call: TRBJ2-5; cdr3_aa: ASSLDGRKETQY
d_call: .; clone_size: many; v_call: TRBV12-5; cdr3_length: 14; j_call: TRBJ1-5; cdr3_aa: ASGQAESGFNQPQH
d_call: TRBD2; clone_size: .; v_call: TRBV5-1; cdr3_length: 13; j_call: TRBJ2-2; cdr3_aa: ASSPTSPNTGELF
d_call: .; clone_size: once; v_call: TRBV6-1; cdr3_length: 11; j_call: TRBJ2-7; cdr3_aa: ASGPSETYEQY
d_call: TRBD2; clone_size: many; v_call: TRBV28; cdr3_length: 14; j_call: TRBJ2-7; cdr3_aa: ASSPTGSGLAGEQY
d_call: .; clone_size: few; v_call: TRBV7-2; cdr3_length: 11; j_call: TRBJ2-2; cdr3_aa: ASNSGMTGELF
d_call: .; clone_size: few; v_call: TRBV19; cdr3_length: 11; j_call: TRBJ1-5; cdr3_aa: VSGGAGNQPQH
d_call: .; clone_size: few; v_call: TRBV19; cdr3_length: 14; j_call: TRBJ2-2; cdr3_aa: ASPNRVYAPTGELF
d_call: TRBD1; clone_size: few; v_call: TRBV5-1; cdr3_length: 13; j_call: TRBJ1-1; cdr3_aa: ASSLTGERDTEAF
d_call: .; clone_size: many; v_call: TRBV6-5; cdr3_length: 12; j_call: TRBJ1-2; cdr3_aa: ASSYGVGQGGYT
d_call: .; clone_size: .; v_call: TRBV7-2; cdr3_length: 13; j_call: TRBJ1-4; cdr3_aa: ASSLGPGRQEKLF
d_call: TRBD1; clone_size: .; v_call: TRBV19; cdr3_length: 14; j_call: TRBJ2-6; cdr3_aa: ASSKGQGSGANVLT
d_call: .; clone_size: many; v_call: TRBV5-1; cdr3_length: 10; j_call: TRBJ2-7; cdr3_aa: ASSIQGYEQY
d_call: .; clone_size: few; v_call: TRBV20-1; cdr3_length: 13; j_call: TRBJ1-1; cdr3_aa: SAKPGTLMNTEAF
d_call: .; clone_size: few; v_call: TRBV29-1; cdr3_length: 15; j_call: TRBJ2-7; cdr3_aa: SVDGVSLGYGSYEQY
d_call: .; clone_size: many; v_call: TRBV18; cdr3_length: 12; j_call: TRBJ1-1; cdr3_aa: ASTYVGPNTEAF
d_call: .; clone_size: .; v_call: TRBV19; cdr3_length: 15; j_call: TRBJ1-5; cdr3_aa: ASSIWFPTGLGQPQH
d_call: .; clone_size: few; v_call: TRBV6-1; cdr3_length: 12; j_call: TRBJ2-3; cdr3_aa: ASSETGMTDTQY
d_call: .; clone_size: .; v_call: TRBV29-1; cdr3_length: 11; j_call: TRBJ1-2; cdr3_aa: SVGEGGPHGYT
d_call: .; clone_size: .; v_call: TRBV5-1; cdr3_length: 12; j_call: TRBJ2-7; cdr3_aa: ASSLLGDPYEQY
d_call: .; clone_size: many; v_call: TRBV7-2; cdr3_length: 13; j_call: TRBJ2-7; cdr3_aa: ASSPMNSGPYEQY